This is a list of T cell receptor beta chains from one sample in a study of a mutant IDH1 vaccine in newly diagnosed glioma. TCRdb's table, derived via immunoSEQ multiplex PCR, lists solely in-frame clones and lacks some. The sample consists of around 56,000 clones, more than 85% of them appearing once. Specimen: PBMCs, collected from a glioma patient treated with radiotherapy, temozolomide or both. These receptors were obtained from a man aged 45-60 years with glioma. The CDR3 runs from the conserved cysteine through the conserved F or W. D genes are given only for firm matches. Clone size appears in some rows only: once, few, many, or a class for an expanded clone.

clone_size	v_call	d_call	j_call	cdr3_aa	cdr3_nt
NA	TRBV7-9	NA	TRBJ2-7	CASSLDSAYEQYF	TGTGCCAGCAGCTTAGACAGCGCCTACGAGCAGTACTTC
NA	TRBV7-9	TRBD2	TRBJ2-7	CASSPGGYFGYEQYF	TGTGCCAGCAGCCCGGGAGGGTATTTTGGCTACGAGCAGTACTTC
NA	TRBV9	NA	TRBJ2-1	CASRKPYNEQFF	TGTGCCAGCAGAAAACCCTACAATGAGCAGTTCTTC
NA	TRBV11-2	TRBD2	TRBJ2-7	CASSLEIAGGTSYEQYF	TGTGCCAGCAGCTTAGAGATAGCGGGGGGAACTTCCTACGAGCAGTACTTC
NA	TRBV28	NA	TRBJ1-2	CASRLTGTNYGYTF	TGTGCCAGCAGGCTGACAGGCACTAACTATGGCTACACCTTC
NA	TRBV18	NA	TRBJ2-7	CASSGDSYEQYF	TGTGCCAGCTCAGGAGACAGCTACGAGCAGTACTTC
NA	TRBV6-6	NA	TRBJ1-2	CASSYSAYGYTF	TGTGCCAGCAGTTACTCTGCCTATGGCTACACCTTC
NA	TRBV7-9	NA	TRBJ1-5	CASSLGGVGNQPQHF	TGTGCCAGCAGCTTGGGGGGAGTCGGCAATCAGCCCCAGCATTTT
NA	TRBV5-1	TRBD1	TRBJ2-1	CASSAGTGGPVKQFF	TGCGCCAGCAGTGCCGGGACAGGGGGCCCGGTTAAGCAGTTCTTC
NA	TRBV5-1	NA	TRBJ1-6	CASSPRALNSPLHF	TGCGCCAGCAGCCCCAGGGCTTTGAATTCACCCCTCCACTTT
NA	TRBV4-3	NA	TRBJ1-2	CASSQVKAANYGYTF	TGCGCCAGCAGCCAAGTTAAGGCAGCTAACTATGGCTACACCTTC
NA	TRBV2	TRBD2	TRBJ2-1	CASSVTGPSGGAPNEQFF	TGTGCCAGCAGTGTGACAGGGCCAAGCGGGGGGGCCCCCAATGAGCAGTTCTTC
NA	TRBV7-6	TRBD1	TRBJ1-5	CASSFGQGASQPQHF	TGTGCCAGCAGCTTCGGACAGGGGGCGAGTCAGCCCCAGCATTTT
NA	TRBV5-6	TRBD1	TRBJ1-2	CASSLISWTGGNYGYTF	TGTGCCAGCAGCTTGATTTCTTGGACAGGGGGTAACTATGGCTACACCTTC
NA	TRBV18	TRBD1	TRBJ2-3	CASSPSQGQGVEGYTQYF	TGTGCCAGCTCACCATCCCAAGGACAGGGGGTCGAGGGATATACGCAGTATTTT
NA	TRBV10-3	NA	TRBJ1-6	CAISQQGRNQNSPLHF	TGTGCCATCAGCCAGCAGGGACGCAACCAGAATTCACCCCTCCACTTT
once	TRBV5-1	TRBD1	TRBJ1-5	CASSRGTGGPYSNQPQHF	TGCGCCAGCAGCCGCGGGACAGGGGGACCTTATAGCAATCAGCCCCAGCATTTT